This is a list of T cell receptor beta chains from one sample in a study of T cell changes during pregnancy in multiple sclerosis. Produced via immunoSEQ multiplex PCR; TCRdb's table is partial and in-frame only. This sample has about 45,000 clones, with roughly 96% found just once. The sample in question was peripheral blood, obtained in the second trimester of pregnancy. The source of these receptors is a female donor with multiple sclerosis, enrolled in a pregnancy study. CDR3s include the opening cysteine and the closing phenylalanine or tryptophan. Each record gives: CDR3 length, clone size, V gene, D gene, J gene, CDR3 DNA, CDR3 protein. D genes are given only for firm matches. The listing skips clone size in some rows; elsewhere it reads once, few, many or a size class.

len: 16
abundance: NA
v_gene: TRBV5-4
d_gene: TRBD2
j_gene: TRBJ2-5
CDR3nt: TGTGCCAGCAGCCTTTCGACTAGCGGGAGGGAAGAGACCCAGTACTTC
CDR3aa: CASSLSTSGREETQYF

len: 15
abundance: NA
v_gene: TRBV28
d_gene: NA
j_gene: TRBJ1-5
CDR3nt: TGTGCCAGCAGTTTATCTTACAGAAGCAATCAGCCCCAGCATTTT
CDR3aa: CASSLSYRSNQPQHF

len: 14
abundance: once
v_gene: TRBV7-3
d_gene: TRBD1
j_gene: TRBJ1-1
CDR3nt: TGTGCCAGCAGCTTAACACGACAGGGAAGCGTGGCTTTCTTT
CDR3aa: CASSLTRQGSVAFF

len: 14
abundance: NA
v_gene: TRBV19
d_gene: NA
j_gene: TRBJ1-1
CDR3nt: TGTGCCAGTAGTATACTCGGGGTGGGCACTGAAGCTTTCTTT
CDR3aa: CASSILGVGTEAFF

len: 12
abundance: NA
v_gene: TRBV2
d_gene: NA
j_gene: TRBJ1-1
CDR3nt: TGTGCCAGCGGCAGGGGCGACACTGAAGCTTTCTTT
CDR3aa: CASGRGDTEAFF

len: 15
abundance: NA
v_gene: TRBV6-6
d_gene: TRBD2
j_gene: TRBJ2-5
CDR3nt: TGTGCCAGCAGTATGACTAGCGGGGGGGCAGAGACCCAGTACTTC
CDR3aa: CASSMTSGGAETQYF

len: 14
abundance: NA
v_gene: TRBV19
d_gene: NA
j_gene: TRBJ1-3
CDR3nt: TGTGCCAGTAGTATGAGTGGCAGGGGAAACACCATATATTTT
CDR3aa: CASSMSGRGNTIYF

len: 13
abundance: NA
v_gene: TRBV6-5
d_gene: TRBD1
j_gene: TRBJ1-5
CDR3nt: TGTGCCAGCAGTAGGACAGGGGGGCAGCCCCAGCATTTT
CDR3aa: CASSRTGGQPQHF

len: 14
abundance: NA
v_gene: TRBV7-9
d_gene: NA
j_gene: TRBJ2-1
CDR3nt: TGTGCCAGCAGCCTAGGGCAGGGTCGGGATGAGCAGTTCTTC
CDR3aa: CASSLGQGRDEQFF

len: 15
abundance: NA
v_gene: TRBV2
d_gene: TRBD1
j_gene: TRBJ2-3
CDR3nt: TGTGCCAGCAGCCCCGGACAGGCAAGCACAGATACGCAGTATTTT
CDR3aa: CASSPGQASTDTQYF

len: 14
abundance: once
v_gene: TRBV5-1
d_gene: NA
j_gene: TRBJ1-2
CDR3nt: TGCGCCAGCAGCCCCCCCGGGCAGGGCTATGGCTACACCTTC
CDR3aa: CASSPPGQGYGYTF

len: 14
abundance: NA
v_gene: TRBV6-6
d_gene: NA
j_gene: TRBJ1-2
CDR3nt: TGTGCCAGCAGTTACTCGGAGGGCACTTATGGCTACACCTTC
CDR3aa: CASSYSEGTYGYTF

len: 14
abundance: NA
v_gene: TRBV9
d_gene: TRBD1
j_gene: TRBJ2-5
CDR3nt: TGTGCCAGCAGCGCCGCTAGGGGGCGTGAGACCCAGTACTTC
CDR3aa: CASSAARGRETQYF

len: 17
abundance: NA
v_gene: TRBV7-8
d_gene: TRBD2
j_gene: TRBJ2-1
CDR3nt: TGTGCCAGCAGCTTAGGAAGACTAGCGGGGGGGGCCAATGAGCAGTTCTTC
CDR3aa: CASSLGRLAGGANEQFF

len: 14
abundance: NA
v_gene: TRBV6-6
d_gene: NA
j_gene: TRBJ2-5
CDR3nt: TGTGCCAGCAGAAAAGGGACACTCCAAGAGACCCAGTACTTC
CDR3aa: CASRKGTLQETQYF

len: 13
abundance: NA
v_gene: TRBV30
d_gene: NA
j_gene: TRBJ1-1
CDR3nt: TGTGCCTGGAGTGTACAGTGGGCGAATGAAGCTTTCTTT
CDR3aa: CAWSVQWANEAFF

len: 16
abundance: NA
v_gene: TRBV7-2
d_gene: NA
j_gene: TRBJ2-1
CDR3nt: TGTGCCAGCACCAGGCGCCCCGGGGGTACCTACAATGAGCAGTTCTTC
CDR3aa: CASTRRPGGTYNEQFF

len: 13
abundance: NA
v_gene: TRBV19
d_gene: NA
j_gene: TRBJ2-7
CDR3nt: TGTGCCAGTAGTAGAGGTTCAGGGAACGAGCAGTACTTC
CDR3aa: CASSRGSGNEQYF

len: 15
abundance: NA
v_gene: TRBV7-2
d_gene: NA
j_gene: TRBJ2-2
CDR3nt: TGTGCCAGCAGCCCGAGGTCGGGGGGCAGCGGGGAGCTGTTTTTT
CDR3aa: CASSPRSGGSGELFF

len: 15
abundance: NA
v_gene: TRBV27
d_gene: TRBD2
j_gene: TRBJ2-1
CDR3nt: TGTGCCAGCAGTTTACGGCCCAGCGGGATGGGAGAGCAGTTCTTC
CDR3aa: CASSLRPSGMGEQFF

len: 14
abundance: NA
v_gene: TRBV19
d_gene: TRBD1
j_gene: TRBJ1-1
CDR3nt: TGTGCCAGTAGCGTTACAGGGGATCCCACTGAAGCTTTCTTT
CDR3aa: CASSVTGDPTEAFF

len: 14
abundance: NA
v_gene: TRBV5-5
d_gene: NA
j_gene: TRBJ1-5
CDR3nt: TGTGCCAGCAGCTTGGGGCCTAGCAATCAGCCCCAGCATTTT
CDR3aa: CASSLGPSNQPQHF

len: 17
abundance: NA
v_gene: TRBV5-1
d_gene: TRBD2
j_gene: TRBJ2-2
CDR3nt: TGCGCCAGCACCCTATCCGGCGGGGGGACTAACACCGGGGAGCTGTTTTTT
CDR3aa: CASTLSGGGTNTGELFF

len: 13
abundance: NA
v_gene: TRBV18
d_gene: NA
j_gene: TRBJ1-5
CDR3nt: TGTGCCACCGCCGAGGGTCGCAATCAGCCCCAGCATTTT
CDR3aa: CATAEGRNQPQHF

len: 16
abundance: NA
v_gene: TRBV9
d_gene: NA
j_gene: TRBJ2-1
CDR3nt: TGTGCCAGCAGCGTCTCCGGGACAAGAATTTACAATGAGCAGTTCTTC
CDR3aa: CASSVSGTRIYNEQFF

len: 13
abundance: NA
v_gene: TRBV7-9
d_gene: TRBD2
j_gene: TRBJ2-7
CDR3nt: TGTGCCAGCACAAGCGGGGGGGGTCGGGAGCACTACTTC
CDR3aa: CASTSGGGREHYF

len: 13
abundance: NA
v_gene: TRBV9
d_gene: NA
j_gene: TRBJ2-4
CDR3nt: TGTGCCAGCAGCGGGGGGGACGGGAACATTCAGTACTTC
CDR3aa: CASSGGDGNIQYF

len: 18
abundance: once
v_gene: TRBV10-3
d_gene: NA
j_gene: TRBJ2-3
CDR3nt: TGTGCCATCAGTGAAGGGCGGTATGGGGGAGGTAAAACAGATACGCAGTATTTT
CDR3aa: CAISEGRYGGGKTDTQYF

len: 16
abundance: NA
v_gene: TRBV5-8
d_gene: TRBD2
j_gene: TRBJ2-7
CDR3nt: TGTGCCAGCAGCTGGGGGACTAGCGGCGGGAGGGACGAGCAGTACTTC
CDR3aa: CASSWGTSGGRDEQYF

len: 12
abundance: NA
v_gene: TRBV19
d_gene: NA
j_gene: TRBJ1-2
CDR3nt: TGTGCCAGTAGTAGGCAGGGTTACGGCTACACCTTC
CDR3aa: CASSRQGYGYTF

len: 14
abundance: NA
v_gene: TRBV7-9
d_gene: NA
j_gene: TRBJ1-2
CDR3nt: TGTGCCAGCAGCTCAGCGACAGTTAACTATGGCTACACCTTC
CDR3aa: CASSSATVNYGYTF

len: 15
abundance: NA
v_gene: TRBV7-8
d_gene: NA
j_gene: TRBJ2-5
CDR3nt: TGTGCCAGCAGTCAGGCAATGGACAGACAAGAGACCCAGTACTTC
CDR3aa: CASSQAMDRQETQYF